The source of this T cell receptor (beta chain) is a study of blood T cell repertoires in COVID-19. The table came from immunoSEQ multiplex PCR; TCRdb's copy has only in-frame clones and leaves some out. The repertoire holds about 300,000 clones, with roughly 83% as singletons. Followed over time, Seattle patients had been enrolled while infection was active. V lost 2 bases, J lost 1 base, and 14 bases lay in between. This CDR3 comprises 17 residues. The germline CDR1 and CDR2 sequences are SGHTA and FQGNSA. The specimen sequenced was peripheral blood. The receptor comes from a human donor with COVID-19, enrolled during active disease. The donor label of this sample is uncertain. This chain links TRBV7-2 with TRBJ2-2, with D tentatively TRBD2 (7 bases). In DNA form, the CDR3 reads TGTGCCAGCAGCTTAAACAGGGCTAGCGGGAACACCGGGGAGCTGTTTTTT. It translates to CASSLNRASGNTGELFF.